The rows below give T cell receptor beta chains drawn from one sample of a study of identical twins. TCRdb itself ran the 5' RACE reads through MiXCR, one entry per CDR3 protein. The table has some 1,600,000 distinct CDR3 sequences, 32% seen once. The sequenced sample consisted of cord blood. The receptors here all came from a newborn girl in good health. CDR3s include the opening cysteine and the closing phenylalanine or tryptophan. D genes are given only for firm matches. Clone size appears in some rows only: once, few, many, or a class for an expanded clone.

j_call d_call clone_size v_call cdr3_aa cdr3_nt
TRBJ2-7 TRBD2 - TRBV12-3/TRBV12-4 CASSLYREGDSYEQYF TGTGCCAGCAGTTTATACCGGGAGGGGGACTCCTACGAGCAGTACTTC
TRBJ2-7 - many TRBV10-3 CAISESSGSYEQYF TGTGCCATCAGTGAGTCTAGCGGCTCCTACGAGCAGTACTTC
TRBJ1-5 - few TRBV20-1 CSARVPPGTNGNQPQHF TGCAGTGCTAGAGTCCCTCCCGGGACAAATGGCAATCAGCCCCAGCATTTT
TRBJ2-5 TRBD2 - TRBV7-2 CASSLSGDQATQYF TGTGCCAGCAGCTTAAGCGGGGACCAAGCGACCCAGTACTTC
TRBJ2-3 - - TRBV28 CASRYTRSDTQYF TGTGCCAGCAGATATACTAGATCAGATACGCAGTATTTT
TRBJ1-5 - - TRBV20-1 CSARDSQGGNQPQHF TGCAGTGCTAGGGATAGCCAGGGTGGCAATCAGCCCCAGCATTTT
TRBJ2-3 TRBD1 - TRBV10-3 CAISVIPGQGTDTQYF TGTGCCATCAGTGTTATTCCGGGACAGGGTACAGATACGCAGTATTTT
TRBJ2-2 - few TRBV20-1 CSARERGMNTGELFF TGCAGTGCTAGAGAACGCGGAATGAACACCGGGGAGCTGTTTTTT
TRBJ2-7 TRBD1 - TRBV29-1 CSVGPGTGGNEQYF TGCAGCGTTGGACCGGGGACAGGGGGGAATGAGCAGTACTTC
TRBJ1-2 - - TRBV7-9 CASSLEGVLRRDGYTF TGTGCCAGCAGCTTAGAGGGGGTTCTGCGAAGAGATGGCTACACCTTC
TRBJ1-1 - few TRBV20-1 CSARPITEAFF TGCAGTGCTAGACCCATCACTGAAGCTTTCTTT
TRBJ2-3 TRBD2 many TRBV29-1 CSVGSSGASTDTQYF TGCAGCGTTGGCTCTAGCGGGGCTAGCACAGATACGCAGTATTTT
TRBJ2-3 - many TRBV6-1 CASSEGRRTQYF TGTGCCAGCAGTGAAGGTAGACGGACGCAGTATTTT
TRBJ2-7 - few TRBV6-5 CASRGGGQYEQYF TGTGCCAGCCGAGGAGGGGGGCAATACGAGCAGTACTTC
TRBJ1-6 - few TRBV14 CASSRTSSSYNSPLHF TGTGCCAGCAGCCGAACGTCAAGCTCCTATAATTCACCCCTCCACTTT
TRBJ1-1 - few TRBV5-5 CASSLLTPRGAEAFF TGTGCCAGCAGCTTGTTGACCCCCAGAGGGGCTGAAGCTTTCTTT
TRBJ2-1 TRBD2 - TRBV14 CASSQDSRTSGRGYEQFF TGTGCCAGCAGCCAAGATTCCCGGACTAGCGGGAGAGGGTATGAGCAGTTCTTC
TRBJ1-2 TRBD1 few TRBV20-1 CSARGRTGKGYGYTF TGCAGTGCTAGAGGGAGGACAGGGAAGGGCTATGGCTACACCTTC
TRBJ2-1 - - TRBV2 CASVWAGPSNNEQFF TGTGCCAGTGTTTGGGCAGGGCCTTCAAACAATGAGCAGTTCTTC
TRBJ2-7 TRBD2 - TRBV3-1 CASRKTSGGPYEQYF TGTGCCAGCAGGAAGACTAGCGGGGGGCCCTACGAGCAGTACTTC
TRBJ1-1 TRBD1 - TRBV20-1 CSATPGGPNTEAFF TGCAGTGCTACCCCAGGGGGGCCGAACACTGAAGCTTTCTTT
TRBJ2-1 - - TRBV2 CASKVRKTMNEQFF TGTGCCAGCAAGGTGCGGAAAACAATGAATGAGCAGTTCTTC
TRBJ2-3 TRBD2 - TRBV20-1 CSAPFEGGAGGSTDTQYF TGCAGTGCTCCGTTTGAAGGGGGCGCGGGAGGGAGCACAGATACGCAGTATTTT
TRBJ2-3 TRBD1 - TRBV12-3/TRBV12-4 CASKGGTGGLPDTQYF TGTGCCAGCAAGGGGGGGACAGGGGGGTTACCAGATACGCAGTATTTT
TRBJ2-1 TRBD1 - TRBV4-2 CASSQSGTGNNEQFF TGTGCCAGCAGCCAATCCGGGACAGGGAACAATGAGCAGTTCTTC